The subject of this entry is one TCR beta chain. Antigen specificity is unknown. Methods used by the authors: For the immunoSEQ data, sequences were junction-only without quality scores, so filtering differed. The repertoire was sequenced with immunoSEQ multiplex PCR; TCRdb's copy has only in-frame clones and lacks some. For V, J and clone size, that table is used; D and trimming come from the DNA. The sample consists of nearly 1,000,000 clones, less than 85% of them appearing once. These data come from a study of shared clonotypes between healthy human individuals. Division of CD4+ cells produced a CD45RA+ naive subset and a CD45RA-negative memory subset. General observations from the study: Generally, naive subsets came out with larger estimated richness than memory subsets.

Trimming removed 5 bases at V and 1 base at J, with 12 bases between. Per the germline V gene, CDR1 is SGHNT and CDR2 is YYREEE (reference sequence). CDR3 size: 15 residues. The chain couples TRBV5-4 to TRBJ2-2; D is uncertain. This clonotype originated in a young man in good health. The sample taken for sequencing was memory CD4+ T cells sorted from blood. Subset meaning: CD45RA-negative fraction. The CDR3 bases are TGTGCCAGCAGTTCCCCGACGGGGAACACCGGGGAGCTGTTTTTT. Amino acid sequence: CASSSPTGNTGELFF.